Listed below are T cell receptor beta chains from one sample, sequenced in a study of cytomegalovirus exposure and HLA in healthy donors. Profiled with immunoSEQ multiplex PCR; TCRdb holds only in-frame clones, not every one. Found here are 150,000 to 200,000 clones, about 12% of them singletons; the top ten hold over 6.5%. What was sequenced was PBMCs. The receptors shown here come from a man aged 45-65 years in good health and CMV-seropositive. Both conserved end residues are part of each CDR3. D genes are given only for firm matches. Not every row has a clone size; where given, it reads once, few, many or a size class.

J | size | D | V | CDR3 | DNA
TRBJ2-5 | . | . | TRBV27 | CASSLQGRARQETQYF | TGTGCCAGCAGTTTACAGGGGAGGGCGCGACAAGAGACCCAGTACTTC
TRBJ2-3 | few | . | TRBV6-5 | CASLQGGADTQYF | TGTGCCAGCCTCCAGGGGGGAGCAGATACGCAGTATTTT
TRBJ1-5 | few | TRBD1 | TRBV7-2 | CASSRDRGGNQPQHF | TGTGCCAGCAGCCGGGACAGGGGAGGCAATCAGCCCCAGCATTTT
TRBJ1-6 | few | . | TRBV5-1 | CASSLGPPGNSPLHF | TGCGCCAGCAGCCTGGGACCCCCGGGAAATTCACCCCTCCACTTT
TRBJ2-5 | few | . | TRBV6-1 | CASSVGETLQYF | TGTGCCAGCAGTGTAGGAGAGACTCTCCAGTACTTC
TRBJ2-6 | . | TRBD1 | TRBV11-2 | CASSLWQGAKAGANVLTF | TGTGCCAGCAGCTTATGGCAGGGGGCGAAAGCTGGGGCCAACGTCCTGACTTTC
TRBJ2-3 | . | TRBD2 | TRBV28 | CASASGGAGVSDTQYF | TGTGCCAGTGCTAGCGGGGGGGCCGGGGTATCAGATACGCAGTATTTT
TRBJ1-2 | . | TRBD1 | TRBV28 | CASRLGQWGGYTF | TGTGCCAGCAGGCTGGGACAGTGGGGAGGCTACACCTTC
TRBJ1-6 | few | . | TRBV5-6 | CASRPGRGDSPLHF | TGTGCCAGCAGACCTGGACGGGGGGATTCACCCCTCCACTTT
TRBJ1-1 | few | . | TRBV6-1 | CASTLQGRAEAFF | TGTGCCAGCACCTTACAGGGTAGGGCTGAAGCTTTCTTT
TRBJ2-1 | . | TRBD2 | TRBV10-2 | CASIFTSGGYNEQFF | TGCGCCAGCATTTTCACTAGCGGGGGGTACAATGAGCAGTTCTTC
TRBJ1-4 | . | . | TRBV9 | CASSVIPDEKLFF | TGTGCCAGCAGCGTAATTCCTGATGAAAAACTGTTTTTT
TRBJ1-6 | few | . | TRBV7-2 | CASSLVGRGLEPLHF | TGTGCCAGCAGCTTAGTAGGCAGGGGACTAGAACCCCTCCACTTT
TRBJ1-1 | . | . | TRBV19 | CASSMGGNTEAFF | TGTGCCAGTAGTATGGGAGGGAACACTGAAGCTTTCTTT
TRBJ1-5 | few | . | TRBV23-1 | CASSHGLNQPQHF | TGCGCCAGCAGTCATGGACTCAATCAGCCCCAGCATTTT
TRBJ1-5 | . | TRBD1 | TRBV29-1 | CSVEGGINQPQHF | TGCAGCGTAGAAGGGGGCATCAATCAGCCCCAGCATTTT
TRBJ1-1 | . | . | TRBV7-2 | CASSNRDKRGTEAFF | TGTGCCAGCAGCAACCGGGACAAGAGGGGGACTGAAGCTTTCTTT
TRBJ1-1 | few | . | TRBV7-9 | CASSAGRQVLNTEAFF | TGTGCCAGCAGCGCAGGCCGGCAGGTACTGAACACTGAAGCTTTCTTT
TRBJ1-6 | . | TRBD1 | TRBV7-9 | CASSVQGLLHPLHF | TGTGCCAGCAGCGTACAGGGGCTACTTCATCCCCTCCACTTT
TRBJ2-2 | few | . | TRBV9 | CASSVGGRLTGELFF | TGTGCCAGCAGCGTAGGGGGGCGCCTCACCGGGGAGCTGTTTTTT
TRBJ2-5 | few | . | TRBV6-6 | CASSYSTVKRTQYF | TGTGCCAGCAGTTACTCGACTGTTAAGAGGACCCAGTACTTC
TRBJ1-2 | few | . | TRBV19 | CASSISSQDYGYTF | TGTGCCAGTAGTATAAGCTCACAGGACTATGGCTACACCTTC
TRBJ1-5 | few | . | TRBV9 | CASSGNYSNQPQHF | TGTGCCAGCAGCGGAAACTATAGCAATCAGCCCCAGCATTTT
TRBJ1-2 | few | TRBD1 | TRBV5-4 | CASSFGQGLYGYTF | TGTGCCAGCAGCTTCGGACAGGGTCTCTATGGCTACACCTTC
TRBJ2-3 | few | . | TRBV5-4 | CASSLSWTMGDTQYF | TGTGCCAGCAGCTTGTCGTGGACTATGGGTGATACGCAGTATTTT
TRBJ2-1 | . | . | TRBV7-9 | CASSVRSDNEQFF | TGTGCCAGCAGCGTTCGATCGGACAATGAGCAGTTCTTC
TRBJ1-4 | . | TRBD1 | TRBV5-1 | CASSGGTGLNEKLFF | TGCGCCAGCAGCGGAGGGACAGGGCTGAATGAAAAACTGTTTTTT
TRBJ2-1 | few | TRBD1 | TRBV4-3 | CASSNRDRGDNEQFF | TGCGCCAGCAGCAATAGGGACAGGGGGGACAATGAGCAGTTCTTC
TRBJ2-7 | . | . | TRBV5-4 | CASSPGRAGTSYEQYF | TGTGCCAGCAGCCCTGGAAGGGCAGGGACTTCCTACGAGCAGTACTTC
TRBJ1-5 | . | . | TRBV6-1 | CASSEGSGVGQPQHF | TGTGCCAGCAGTGAGGGTTCAGGTGTGGGTCAGCCCCAGCATTTT
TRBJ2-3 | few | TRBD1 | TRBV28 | CASSLPGQGRYTQYF | TGTGCCAGCAGCTTACCGGGACAGGGGCGATATACGCAGTATTTT
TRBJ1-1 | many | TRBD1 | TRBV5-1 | CASSSPGQGVTEAFF | TGCGCCAGCAGCTCGCCGGGACAGGGGGTGACTGAAGCTTTCTTT
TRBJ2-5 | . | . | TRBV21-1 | CASSKKRQRGGLETQYF | TGTGCCAGCAGCAAAAAGCGGCAGCGGGGGGGGTTGGAGACCCAGTACTTC
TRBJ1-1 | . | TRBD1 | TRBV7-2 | CASSLGDRVATEAFF | TGTGCCAGCAGCTTAGGGGACAGGGTAGCCACTGAAGCTTTCTTT
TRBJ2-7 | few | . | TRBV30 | CAWSVRLYEQYF | TGTGCCTGGAGTGTTCGGTTATACGAGCAGTACTTC